These T cell receptor beta chains were read from a single sample in a study of OX40 agonist ivuxolimab in advanced cancers. Sequencing used immunoSEQ multiplex PCR; TCRdb keeps in-frame clones, though not all of them. The sample yields about 82,000 clones, under 95% seen once. The input for sequencing was CD4+ or CD8+ T cells sorted from blood, taken in a trial of the OX40 agonist ivuxolimab. These receptors all come from an adult with an advanced solid tumor such as melanoma, head and neck, liver or kidney cancer. The CDR3 runs from the conserved cysteine through the conserved F or W. The order of the fields is J gene, V gene, D gene, CDR3 protein, CDR3 DNA. The D gene is left open where the match is weak.

>TRBJ2-7|TRBV13|TRBD1
CASSLSGQGASEQYF
TGTGCCAGCAGCTTATCTGGGCAGGGGGCTAGCGAGCAGTACTTC
>TRBJ1-4|TRBV4-3|NA
CASSQTYTGGNEKLFF
TGCGCCAGCAGCCAAACCTATACAGGAGGTAATGAAAAACTGTTTTTT
>TRBJ2-3|TRBV18|TRBD1
CASSLTGGDTDTQYF
TGTGCCAGCTCACTAACAGGGGGCGACACAGATACGCAGTATTTT
>TRBJ2-5|TRBV5-1|NA
CASSLVQETQYF
TGCGCCAGCAGCTTAGTGCAAGAGACCCAGTACTTC
>TRBJ1-5|TRBV7-2|NA
CASSLVSTGGQPQHF
TGTGCCAGCAGCTTAGTTTCAACAGGTGGTCAGCCCCAGCATTTT
>TRBJ2-5|TRBV7-2|NA
CASSQKPPGGSGGTQYF
TGTGCCAGCAGCCAGAAGCCACCTGGGGGGAGTGGCGGGACCCAGTACTTC
>TRBJ2-1|TRBV7-9|NA
CATREVGGPLEEQFF
TGTGCCACCCGAGAGGTGGGAGGACCCTTAGAGGAGCAGTTCTTC
>TRBJ1-5|TRBV3-2|NA
CAIGRPQHF
TGTGCCATCGGCCGGCCCCAGCATTTT
>TRBJ2-1|TRBV10-3|NA
CAISESRAENYNEQFF
TGTGCCATCAGTGAGTCTCGGGCGGAGAACTACAATGAGCAGTTCTTC
>TRBJ2-5|TRBV7-8|NA
CASSFRGGAETQYF
TGTGCCAGCAGCTTTAGGGGGGGGGCAGAGACCCAGTACTTC
>TRBJ1-1|TRBV19|NA
CASSITGGLNTEAFF
TGTGCCAGTAGTATAACGGGCGGCTTGAACACTGAAGCTTTCTTT
>TRBJ1-4|TRBV18|NA
CASSPRDTGTNEKLFF
TGTGCCAGCTCACCACGGGACACTGGGACTAATGAAAAACTGTTTTTT
>TRBJ2-7|TRBV6-5|NA
CASRDPDTTYEQYF
TGTGCCAGCAGGGATCCGGACACCACCTACGAGCAGTACTTC
>TRBJ1-5|TRBV18|NA
CASSPRQLPNQPQHF
TGTGCCAGCTCACCCCGACAGTTGCCCAATCAGCCCCAGCATTTT
>TRBJ2-3|TRBV19|TRBD1
CATGQGNTDTQYF
TGTGCCACCGGACAGGGGAACACAGATACGCAGTATTTT
>TRBJ2-3|TRBV2|TRBD2
CASRNPSGNTDTQYF
TGTGCCAGCAGGAACCCTAGCGGAAACACAGATACGCAGTATTTT
>TRBJ2-7|TRBV5-1|TRBD2
CASTNGGDEQYF
TGCGCCAGCACCAACGGGGGGGACGAGCAGTACTTC
>TRBJ2-1|TRBV5-1|TRBD1
CASSLWGQGDLGEQFF
TGCGCCAGCAGCTTGTGGGGACAGGGGGACTTAGGTGAGCAGTTCTTC
>TRBJ2-2|TRBV10-3|NA
CASSYNTGELFF
TGTGCCAGCTCATACAACACCGGGGAGCTGTTTTTT
>TRBJ2-2|TRBV5-1|NA
CASSLQGGAGELFF
TGCGCCAGCAGCTTACAGGGTGGTGCCGGGGAGCTGTTTTTT
>TRBJ1-1|TRBV5-6|NA
CASSYNRWTEAFF
TGTGCCAGCAGCTACAACAGGTGGACTGAAGCTTTCTTT
>TRBJ1-6|TRBV19|TRBD1
CASSSTGGNGHSPLHF
TGTGCCAGTAGTTCTACAGGGGGCAACGGGCATTCACCCCTCCACTTT